This TCR beta chain was sequenced for a study of beta chain features in type 1 diabetes. The table lists this clone with a few counts. No antigen is known for it. There are 16 residues in the CDR3. The ends lost 7 bases at V and 2 bases at J; junction bases unmatched: 8. Germline assignment: CDR1 SGHAT and CDR2 FQNNGV. Donors contributed one heparinised blood draw apiece, averaging roughly 0.12 L. Sorting that relied on CD45RO/CCR7/CD25/CD127/CD95/CD27 yielded CD4+ naive, central memory, regulatory and stem cell-like memory cells. Since all of the isolated RNA was reverse transcribed, expressed TCRB transcripts were what got sequenced. Assay: immunoSEQ multiplex PCR; the TCRdb copy retains only in-frame clones and omits some. This table holds around 340,000 clones, roughly a tenth found once. Whole-study findings and limits: Researchers report that Type 1 diabetes patients had moderately but significantly shorter TCRB CDR3s across all four CD4+ subsets. The VDJ junctions of type 1 diabetes patients carried fewer insertions and more deletions.

This sequence originates from a man aged 30 to 45 with type 1 diabetes. The chain uses TRBV11-2 and TRBJ2-2; 9 bases agree with TRBD1. The sequenced sample consisted of central memory CD4+ T cells from blood. CDR3 residues: CASIRMGQGNTGELFF. As DNA, the CDR3 is TGTGCCAGCATCAGGATGGGACAGGGCAACACCGGGGAGCTGTTTTTT.